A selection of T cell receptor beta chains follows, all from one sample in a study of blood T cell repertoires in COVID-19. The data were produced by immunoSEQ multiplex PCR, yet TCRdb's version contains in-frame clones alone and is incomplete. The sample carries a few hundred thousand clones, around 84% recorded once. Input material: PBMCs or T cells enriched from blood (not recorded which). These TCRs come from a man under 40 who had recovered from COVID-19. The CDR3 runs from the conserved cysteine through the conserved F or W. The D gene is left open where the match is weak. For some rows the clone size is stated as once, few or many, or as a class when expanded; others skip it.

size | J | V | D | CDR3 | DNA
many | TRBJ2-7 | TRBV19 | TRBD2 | CASTSGASGRGEQYF | TGTGCCAGTACCTCGGGGGCTAGCGGGAGAGGTGAGCAGTACTTC
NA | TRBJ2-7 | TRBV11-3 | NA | CASSSVSGSSYEQYF | TGTGCCAGCAGCTCCGTTAGCGGAAGCTCCTACGAGCAGTACTTC
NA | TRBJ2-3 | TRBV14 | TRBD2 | CASSRTSGGHSTDTQYF | TGTGCCAGCAGCCGGACTAGCGGGGGGCATAGCACAGATACGCAGTATTTT
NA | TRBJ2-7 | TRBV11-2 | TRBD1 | CASSFDRAYEQYF | TGTGCCAGCAGCTTTGACAGGGCCTACGAGCAGTACTTC
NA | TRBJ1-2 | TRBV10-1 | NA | CASSESAEGGYYGYTF | TGCGCCAGCAGTGAGTCGGCAGAAGGGGGTTACTATGGCTACACCTTC
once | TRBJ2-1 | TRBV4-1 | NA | CASSTTGTMRKFF | TGCGCCAGCAGCACAACAGGAACCATGAGAAAGTTCTTC
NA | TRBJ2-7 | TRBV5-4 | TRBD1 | CASSLETGASYEQYF | TGTGCCAGCAGCTTAGAAACAGGGGCCTCCTACGAGCAGTACTTC
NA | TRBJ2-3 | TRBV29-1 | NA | CSVEESTDTQYF | TGCAGCGTTGAGGAGAGCACAGATACGCAGTATTTT
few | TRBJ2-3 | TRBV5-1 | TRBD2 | CASSFRTSENADTQYF | TGCGCCAGCAGCTTCCGGACTAGCGAAAATGCAGATACGCAGTATTTT
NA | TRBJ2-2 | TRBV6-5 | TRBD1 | CASSYDRASTGELFF | TGTGCCAGCAGTTACGACAGGGCGAGCACCGGGGAGCTGTTTTTT
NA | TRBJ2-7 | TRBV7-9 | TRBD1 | CASSLVWTGEDSYEQYF | TGTGCCAGCAGCTTAGTTTGGACAGGGGAGGATAGCTACGAGCAGTACTTC
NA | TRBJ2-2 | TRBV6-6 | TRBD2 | CASHSGRIGELFF | TGTGCCAGCCATAGCGGGAGGATTGGGGAGCTGTTTTTT